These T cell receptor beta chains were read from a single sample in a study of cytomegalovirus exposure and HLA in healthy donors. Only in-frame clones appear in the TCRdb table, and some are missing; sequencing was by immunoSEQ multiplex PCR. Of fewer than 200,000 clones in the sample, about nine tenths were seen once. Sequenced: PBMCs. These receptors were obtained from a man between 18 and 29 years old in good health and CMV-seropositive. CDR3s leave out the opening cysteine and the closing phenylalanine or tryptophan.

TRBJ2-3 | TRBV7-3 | ASSFGSLASTDTQY
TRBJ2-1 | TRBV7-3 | ASSLAGGPGNEQF
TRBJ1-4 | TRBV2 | ASKDREYREKLF
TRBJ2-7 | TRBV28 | ASSFPRRGYEQY
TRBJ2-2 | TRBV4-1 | ASSQVPTSAGELF
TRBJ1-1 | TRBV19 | ASRKIRGIEAF
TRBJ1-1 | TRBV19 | ASSRGDTEAF
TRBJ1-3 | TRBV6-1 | ASRTAGNTIY
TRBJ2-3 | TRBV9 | ASSPMMRGTDTQY
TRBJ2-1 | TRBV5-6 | ASRVPAGGPYNEQF
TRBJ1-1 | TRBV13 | ASSSDTEAF
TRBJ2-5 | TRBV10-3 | ATRDRERETQY
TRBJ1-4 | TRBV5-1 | ASSLQGVGEKLF
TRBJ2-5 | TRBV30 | AWTRRRLAGVQETQY
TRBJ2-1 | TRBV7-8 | ASSLLAGGGNEQF
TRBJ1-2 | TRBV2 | ASRPGQGSYGYT
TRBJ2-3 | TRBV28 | ASDAGGGTDTQY
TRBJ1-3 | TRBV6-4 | ASSDRGTGSGNTIY
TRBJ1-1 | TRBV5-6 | ASSPRAGNTEAF
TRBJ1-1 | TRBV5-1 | ASVDSNTEAF
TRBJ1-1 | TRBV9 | ASRGGGMNTEAF
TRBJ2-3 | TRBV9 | ASSAVALGEGTDTQY